This T cell receptor beta chain was found in a study of blood T cell repertoires in COVID-19. Here immunoSEQ multiplex PCR was the method, and the copy in TCRdb shows in-frame clones only, minus some. The sample has a few hundred thousand clones; roughly 90% are singletons. The sequenced material came from peripheral blood. The sequence was obtained from a man aged 35 to 55 with acute or convalescent COVID-19.

In DNA, the CDR3 is TGTGCCAGCAGTGACGCCGGGACAGGGTCTTTTGGCTACACCTTC. It translates to CASSDAGTGSFGYTF. The rearrangement uses TRBV6-1 and TRBJ1-2; 9 bases are a match to TRBD1. The CDR3 totals 15 residues. V dropped 3 bases and J dropped 7; count of bases not matched to a gene: 9. Germline loops: CDR1 MNHNS, CDR2 SASEGT.